The 14 T cell receptor beta chains below all came from one sample that was sequenced in a study of blood T cell repertoires in COVID-19. Libraries were prepared by immunoSEQ multiplex PCR; TCRdb keeps only in-frame clonotypes and omits some of them. Of roughly 240,000 clones listed, more than 75% are singletons. What was sequenced was peripheral blood. These receptor sequences come from a young woman who had recovered from COVID-19.

CDR3 sequence reads: CASSVDERGGLYEQYF. As DNA, the CDR3 is TGTGCCAGCAGCGTAGATGAGCGGGGGGGTTTATACGAGCAGTACTTC. This chain connects TRBV9 to TRBJ2-7; TRBD2 matches 10 bases. The CDR3 runs to 16 residues. J lost 4 bases, V lost 0 bases, and 7 bases had no gene match. Germline V gene sequence: CDR1 SGDLS, CDR2 YYNGEE.

The V call is TRBV5-1, the J call TRBJ1-6; D remains unclear. This CDR3 region has 15 residues. V was pared by 0 bases and J by 10 bases, with 14 bases between. Germline CDR1 is SGHRS and CDR2 is YFSETQ. The chain's CDR3 is CASSLEAPGTSPLHF. The CDR3 DNA sequence: TGCGCCAGCAGCTTGGAGGCTCCGGGAACGTCACCCCTCCACTTT.

This sequence joins TRBV27 and TRBJ2-7; D possibly corresponds to TRBD2 (6 bases). CDR1 and CDR2 from the germline V gene are MNHEY and SMNVEV (reference sequence). This CDR3 contains 16 residues. V dropped 5 bases and J dropped 0 bases, with 17 bases sitting between them. CDR3 DNA: TGTGCCAGCAGTCTTATCGGGGGTTCCTCCTCCTACGAGCAGTACTTC. It is translated as CASSLIGGSSSYEQYF.

The rearrangement links TRBV6-5 to TRBJ1-1, with D unclear. This CDR3 is built from 12 residues. V was clipped by 2 bases and J by 4 bases, with 5 bases between them. Germline CDR1 is MNHEY and CDR2 is SVGAGI. The CDR3 reads CASSYHITEAFF. The CDR3 DNA is TGTGCCAGCAGTTACCACATCACTGAAGCTTTCTTT.

The gene calls are TRBV4-3 and TRBJ2-7; D perhaps matches TRBD1 (5 bases). V was clipped by 0 bases and J by 3 bases, with 12 bases between them. The germline gives CDR1 LGHNA, CDR2 YSLEER. The CDR3 consists of 15 residues. CDR3 loop: CASSQDTRVNYEQYF. CDR3 nucleotides: TGCGCCAGCAGCCAAGATACCAGGGTCAACTACGAGCAGTACTTC.

V gene TRBV7-3 combines with J gene TRBJ2-3; TRBD1 matches 9 bases. The length of the CDR3 is 15 residues. The V and J ends lost 4 bases and 2 bases, in that order; junction bases with no gene match: 4. Germline V gene sequence: CDR1 SGHTA, CDR2 FQGTGA. The CDR3 DNA follows: TGTGCCAGCAGCTCGACAGGGGGGATCACAGATACGCAGTATTTT. It specifies CASSSTGGITDTQYF.

The rearrangement links TRBV4-1 to TRBJ2-3; 14 bases agree with TRBD2. The CDR3 spans 14 residues. Germline lookup yields CDR1 MGHRA and CDR2 YSYEKL. V shed 4 bases and J 8 bases; nucleotides not matched to a gene: 2. The CDR3 DNA follows: TGCGCCAGCAGCCCTGGACTAGCGGGGGGTACGCAGTATTTT. Its protein is CASSPGLAGGTQYF.

The rearrangement uses TRBV29-1 and TRBJ2-5, with 10 bases aligning to TRBD2. Unmatched junction bases numbered 9, after V lost 5 bases and J lost 3 bases. This CDR3 has 15 residues. Per germline, CDR1 SQVTM and CDR2 ANQGSEA. CDR3 loop: CSVPPESGGEETQYF. DNA of the CDR3: TGCAGCGTTCCCCCCGAAAGCGGGGGGGAAGAGACCCAGTACTTC.

The rearrangement uses TRBV3-1 (or the pseudogene TRBV3-2) and TRBJ1-6; D not certain. V dropped 3 bases and J dropped 6 bases, with 6 bases sitting between them. The CDR3 length is 13 residues. Germline CDR1 reads LGHDT; CDR2 reads YNNKEL (reference sequence). CDR3: CASSQYSNSPLHF. In nucleotides, the CDR3 is TGTGCCAGCAGCCAGTACAGTAATTCACCCCTCCACTTT.

CDR3: CSVIIAYGYTF. As DNA, the CDR3 is TGCAGCGTTATCATAGCGTATGGCTACACCTTC. J is TRBJ1-2 and V is TRBV29-1, with D uncertain. With 5 bases removed from V and 5 bases from J, the gap between germline ends came to 9 bases. Germline-derived CDR1 and CDR2 are SQVTM and ANQGSEA. The CDR3 consists of 11 residues. The whole variable domain, filled in from reference TRBV29-1 and TRBJ1-2, reads SAVISQKPSRDICQRGTSLTIQCQVDSQVTMMFWYRQQPGQSLTLIATANQGSEATYESGFVIDKFPISRPNLTFSTLTVSNMSPEDSSIYLCSVIIAYGYTFGSGTRLTVV.

This chain links TRBV13 with TRBJ1-2, with TRBD1 identical over 8 bases. This CDR3 spans 15 amino acids. Looked up from germline, CDR1 is PRHDT and CDR2 is FYEKMQ (reference sequence). J was trimmed by 3 bases and V by 0 bases; bases with no gene match: 3. CDR3 loop: CASSLGGQGYYGYTF. The CDR3 coding sequence is TGTGCCAGCAGCTTAGGAGGACAGGGATACTATGGCTACACCTTC. Variable domain in full (rest from reference TRBV13 and TRBJ1-2): AAGVIQSPRHLIKEKRETATLKCYPIPRHDTVYWYQQGPGQDPQFLISFYEKMQSDKGSIPDRFSAQQFSDYHSELNMSSLELGDSALYFCASSLGGQGYYGYTFGSGTRLTVV.

The rearrangement joins TRBV2 to TRBJ2-1; D is unresolved. Looked up from germline, CDR1 is SNHLY and CDR2 is FYNNEI. The length of the CDR3 is 14 residues. Trimming took off 8 bases at V and 6 bases at J, with 17 bases between the two ends. CDR3 in DNA: TGTGCCAGCCCCACACGGTACAGCAGCAATGAGCAGTTCTTC. Its translation is CASPTRYSSNEQFF.

V and J are TRBV5-1 and TRBJ2-3, with D maybe TRBD1 (6 bases). This CDR3 comprises 15 residues. V lost 2 bases, J lost 5 bases, and 15 bases lay in between. The germline V gene has CDR1 SGHRS and CDR2 YFSETQ. As DNA, the CDR3 is TGCGCCAGCAGCTTATTGGGCGCCAGGGGAGATACGCAGTATTTT. Encoded protein: CASSLLGARGDTQYF.

This chain links TRBV5-1 with TRBJ1-1; 7 nucleotides align to TRBD1. Germline CDR1 is SGHRS and CDR2 is YFSETQ. The V gene end was trimmed by 0 bases and the J gene end by 4 bases; junction bases not matched to a gene: 6. The CDR3 runs to 15 residues. The CDR3 DNA reads TGCGCCAGCAGCTTGGCGGGGACAGAGGCCACTGAAGCTTTCTTT. Translation gives CASSLAGTEATEAFF.